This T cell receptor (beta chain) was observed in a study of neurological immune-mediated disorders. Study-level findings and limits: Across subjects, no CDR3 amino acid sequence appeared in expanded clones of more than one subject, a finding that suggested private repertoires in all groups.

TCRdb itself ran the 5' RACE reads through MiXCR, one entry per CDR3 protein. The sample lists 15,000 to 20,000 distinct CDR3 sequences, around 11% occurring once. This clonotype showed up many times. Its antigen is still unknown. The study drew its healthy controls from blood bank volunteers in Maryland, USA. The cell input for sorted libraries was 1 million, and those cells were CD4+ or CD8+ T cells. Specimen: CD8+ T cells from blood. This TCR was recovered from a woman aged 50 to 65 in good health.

The CDR3 sequence: CASSGLAGVQETQYF. DNA of the CDR3: TGTGCCAGCAGCGGACTAGCGGGAGTACAGGAGACCCAGTACTTC. V and J are TRBV7-2 and TRBJ2-5; 13 bases are a match to TRBD2. The CDR3 has 15 amino acids. In germline, CDR1 is SGHTA, CDR2 FQGNSA. V shed 5 bases and J 5 bases; nucleotides not matched to a gene: 5.